This TCR beta chain emerged from a study of CD8 T cells in Susac syndrome. Reverse transcription used about 0.45 to 1 ug RNA and random hexamers. Multiplex immunoSEQ PCR targeted 54 Vbeta and 13 Jbeta TCR beta segments. TCRdb ran MiXCR on the immunoSEQ multiplex PCR reads and lists one entry per CDR3 protein. The table records about 440,000 distinct CDR3 sequences, 85% of them present only once. V gave up 6 bases and J gave up 5 bases, with 13 bases separating them. The length of the CDR3 is 13 residues. Per the germline V gene, CDR1 is DFQATT and CDR2 is SNEGSKA (reference sequence). Sequencing of TCR beta covered CD8+ and CD4+ T cells obtained from blood. The multiple sclerosis controls, all treatment-naive patients, had relapsing-remitting disease that was stable or active. Negative isolation yielded CD8+ and CD4+ T cells; FACS enriched TEMRA cells.

The chain recombines TRBV20-1 with TRBJ2-2, with D tentatively TRBD1 or TRBD2 (5 bases each). Input material: CD8+ T cells from PBMCs. The receptor was isolated from a human donor with multiple sclerosis. The CDR3 sequence: CSALGERTGELFF. The DNA of the CDR3 is TGCAGTGCCTTGGGGGAAAGGACCGGGGAGCTGTTTTTT.